Listed below are T cell receptor gamma chains from one sample, sequenced in a study of intestinal T cells in coeliac disease. TCRdb re-called clones from the multiplex PCR reads using CATT. The sample lists approximately 550 gamma-chain clones; roughly 50% were seen once. The sequenced sample was a duodenal biopsy. The source is a human donor with celiac disease. The CDR3 runs from the conserved cysteine through the conserved F or W. Size tells how often a clone was seen (once, few, many) or the class of an expanded clone, and some rows leave it out.

v_call: TRGV4
clone_size: NA
j_call: TRGJ1/TRGJ2
cdr3_aa: CATWVNCALISNYYKKLF
cdr3_nt: TGTGCCACCTGGGTGAACTGCGCCCTAATTTCGAATTATTATAAGAAACTCTTT

v_call: TRGV2
clone_size: NA
j_call: TRGJ1/TRGJ2
cdr3_aa: CATWGGRGENKKLF
cdr3_nt: TGTGCCACCTGGGGGGGGAGGGGTGAAAATAAGAAACTCTTT

v_call: TRGV8
clone_size: NA
j_call: TRGJ1/TRGJ2
cdr3_aa: CATWAYPLNYYKKLF
cdr3_nt: TGTGCCACCTGGGCTTACCCCCTTAATTATTATAAGAAACTCTTT

v_call: TRGV10
clone_size: once
j_call: TRGJP1
cdr3_aa: CAAVGNTGWFKIF
cdr3_nt: TGTGCTGCGGTGGGAAACACTGGTTGGTTCAAGATATTT

v_call: TRGV9
clone_size: few
j_call: TRGJ1/TRGJ2
cdr3_aa: CALWANWEKLF
cdr3_nt: TGTGCCTTGTGGGCCAATTGGGAGAAACTCTTT

v_call: TRGV8
clone_size: few
j_call: TRGJP1
cdr3_aa: CATIQSLDKNVTGWFKIF
cdr3_nt: TGTGCCACTATTCAAAGTCTCGATAAAAATGTCACTGGTTGGTTCAAGATATTT

v_call: TRGV2
clone_size: few
j_call: TRGJ1/TRGJ2
cdr3_aa: CATWDGLVRYKKLF
cdr3_nt: TGTGCCACCTGGGACGGGCTGGTTAGATATAAGAAACTCTTT

v_call: TRGV2
clone_size: once
j_call: TRGJP2
cdr3_aa: CAPGTRGCSDWIKTF
cdr3_nt: TGTGCACCTGGGACCAGAGGATGTAGTGATTGGATCAAGACGTTT

v_call: TRGV8
clone_size: NA
j_call: TRGJ1/TRGJ2
cdr3_aa: CAPGIGERKLF
cdr3_nt: TGTGCACCTGGGATAGGCGAAAGGAAACTCTTT

v_call: TRGV11
clone_size: NA
j_call: TRGJ1/TRGJ2
cdr3_aa: CALLGYYKKLF
cdr3_nt: TGTGCCCTGCTGGGATATTATAAGAAACTCTTT

v_call: TRGV10
clone_size: large
j_call: TRGJ1/TRGJ2
cdr3_aa: CAAWDWYYKKLF
cdr3_nt: TGTGCTGCGTGGGATTGGTATTATAAGAAACTCTTT

v_call: TRGV3
clone_size: large
j_call: TRGJ1/TRGJ2
cdr3_aa: CATWDRRGKKLF
cdr3_nt: TGTGCCACCTGGGACAGGCGTGGGAAGAAACTCTTT

v_call: TRGV8
clone_size: large
j_call: TRGJ1/TRGJ2
cdr3_aa: CATWDRENYYKKLF
cdr3_nt: TGTGCCACCTGGGATAGAGAAAATTATTATAAGAAACTCTTT

v_call: TRGV10
clone_size: NA
j_call: TRGJ1/TRGJ2
cdr3_aa: CAAWAPIYPDYYKKLF
cdr3_nt: TGTGCTGCGTGGGCGCCGATTTATCCCGATTATTATAAGAAACTCTTT

v_call: TRGV10
clone_size: NA
j_call: TRGJ1/TRGJ2
cdr3_aa: CAAWGANYYKKLF
cdr3_nt: TGTGCTGCGTGGGGGGCGAATTATTATAAGAAACTCTTT

v_call: TRGV10
clone_size: NA
j_call: TRGJ1/TRGJ2
cdr3_aa: CAAWLLTYNKLF
cdr3_nt: TGTGCTGCGTGGCTACTTACTTATAATAAACTCTTT

v_call: TRGV2
clone_size: NA
j_call: TRGJ1/TRGJ2
cdr3_aa: CATWGRAPLWKLF
cdr3_nt: TGTGCCACCTGGGGACGGGCCCCCTTGTGGAAACTCTTT

v_call: TRGV9
clone_size: large
j_call: TRGJ1/TRGJ2
cdr3_aa: CAWRDYYKKLF
cdr3_nt: TGTGCCTGGCGTGACTATTATAAGAAACTCTTT

v_call: TRGV9
clone_size: NA
j_call: TRGJ1/TRGJ2
cdr3_aa: CALWDGGKLF
cdr3_nt: TGTGCCTTGTGGGACGGGGGGAAACTCTTT

v_call: TRGV10
clone_size: NA
j_call: TRGJP1
cdr3_aa: CAAWIIRRPKSRLTTGWFKIF
cdr3_nt: TGTGCTGCGTGGATTATAAGGAGACCCAAATCACGTCTTACCACTGGTTGGTTCAAGATATTT

v_call: TRGV8
clone_size: large
j_call: TRGJ1/TRGJ2
cdr3_aa: CATWDYKKLF
cdr3_nt: TGTGCCACCTGGGATTATAAGAAACTCTTT

v_call: TRGV8
clone_size: NA
j_call: TRGJP2
cdr3_aa: CATWDQSWSSDWIKTF
cdr3_nt: TGTGCCACCTGGGATCAGAGTTGGAGTAGTGATTGGATCAAGACGTTT

v_call: TRGV2
clone_size: large
j_call: TRGJP1
cdr3_aa: CATWDGPRDTTGWFKIF
cdr3_nt: TGTGCCACCTGGGACGGGCCGCGGGATACCACTGGTTGGTTCAAGATATTT

v_call: TRGV4
clone_size: once
j_call: TRGJ1/TRGJ2
cdr3_aa: CATWITRANYYYKKLF
cdr3_nt: TGTGCCACCTGGATTACTAGAGCGAATTATTATTATAAGAAACTCTTT

v_call: TRGV2
clone_size: NA
j_call: TRGJP2
cdr3_aa: CATWDGPLGRHWIKTF
cdr3_nt: TGTGCCACCTGGGACGGGCCCCTAGGTCGCCATTGGATCAAGACGTTT

v_call: TRGV8
clone_size: NA
j_call: TRGJP1
cdr3_aa: CAPGIGKGGAGWFKIF
cdr3_nt: TGTGCACCTGGGATAGGTAAAGGGGGAGCTGGTTGGTTCAAGATATTT

v_call: TRGV8
clone_size: NA
j_call: TRGJ1/TRGJ2
cdr3_aa: CAPIYYKKLF
cdr3_nt: TGTGCACCCATTTATTATAAGAAACTCTTT

v_call: TRGV2
clone_size: large
j_call: TRGJP1
cdr3_aa: CATWDGGGWFKIF
cdr3_nt: TGTGCCACCTGGGACGGAGGAGGTTGGTTCAAGATATTT

v_call: TRGV10
clone_size: NA
j_call: TRGJP1
cdr3_aa: CAAETCWFKIF
cdr3_nt: TGTGCTGCCGAGACTTGTTGGTTCAAGATATTT

v_call: TRGV10
clone_size: NA
j_call: TRGJP1
cdr3_aa: CAAWGPEVPTGWFKIF
cdr3_nt: TGTGCTGCGTGGGGGCCCGAGGTACCCACTGGTTGGTTCAAGATATTT

v_call: TRGV8
clone_size: few
j_call: TRGJ1/TRGJ2
cdr3_aa: CAPGDSNYYKKLF
cdr3_nt: TGTGCACCTGGGGACTCGAATTATTATAAGAAACTCTTT

v_call: TRGV3
clone_size: once
j_call: TRGJ1/TRGJ2
cdr3_aa: CATWKNPDLLYYKKLF
cdr3_nt: TGTGCCACCTGGAAGAACCCCGACCTACTTTATTATAAGAAACTCTTT

v_call: TRGV9
clone_size: NA
j_call: TRGJP1
cdr3_aa: CALWGGAGTGWFKIF
cdr3_nt: TGTGCCTTGTGGGGAGGTGCGGGCACTGGTTGGTTCAAGATATTT

v_call: TRGV8
clone_size: few
j_call: TRGJP2
cdr3_aa: CATWETWRDWIKTF
cdr3_nt: TGTGCCACCTGGGAGACCTGGCGTGATTGGATCAAGACGTTT

v_call: TRGV10
clone_size: NA
j_call: TRGJ1/TRGJ2
cdr3_aa: CAAVANYYKKLF
cdr3_nt: TGTGCTGCCGTGGCTAATTATTATAAGAAACTCTTT

v_call: TRGV10
clone_size: once
j_call: TRGJP1
cdr3_aa: CAAVGSPRTGWFKIF
cdr3_nt: TGTGCTGCCGTGGGATCCCCCCGCACTGGTTGGTTCAAGATATTT

v_call: TRGV3
clone_size: NA
j_call: TRGJ1/TRGJ2
cdr3_aa: CATWDSSMNYYKKLF
cdr3_nt: TGTGCCACCTGGGACAGCTCCATGAATTATTATAAGAAACTCTTT

v_call: TRGV8
clone_size: hyperexpanded
j_call: TRGJP1
cdr3_aa: CATWVGWFKIF
cdr3_nt: TGTGCCACCTGGGTTGGTTGGTTCAAGATATTT

v_call: TRGV10
clone_size: NA
j_call: TRGJ1/TRGJ2
cdr3_aa: CAAWGFRLHYYKKLF
cdr3_nt: TGTGCTGCGTGGGGATTCCGGCTCCACTATTATAAGAAACTCTTT

v_call: TRGV8
clone_size: NA
j_call: TRGJP1
cdr3_aa: CATVACAGWFKIF
cdr3_nt: TGTGCCACCGTCGCATGCGCTGGTTGGTTCAAGATATTT

v_call: TRGV3
clone_size: large
j_call: TRGJ1/TRGJ2
cdr3_aa: CATWDRPYGKLF
cdr3_nt: TGTGCCACCTGGGACAGGCCTTACGGGAAACTCTTT

v_call: TRGV3
clone_size: NA
j_call: TRGJ1/TRGJ2
cdr3_aa: CATWDRPLPFIIKKLF
cdr3_nt: TGTGCCACCTGGGACAGGCCGCTTCCGTTTATTATAAAGAAACTCTTT

v_call: TRGV10
clone_size: once
j_call: TRGJ1/TRGJ2
cdr3_aa: CAAVGWFKKLF
cdr3_nt: TGTGCTGCGGTGGGATGGTTTAAGAAACTCTTT

v_call: TRGV8
clone_size: NA
j_call: TRGJ1/TRGJ2
cdr3_aa: CAPGIGGPGYYKKLF
cdr3_nt: TGTGCACCTGGGATCGGGGGGCCTGGGTATTATAAGAAACTCTTT

v_call: TRGV10
clone_size: few
j_call: TRGJP1
cdr3_aa: CAARLCWFKIF
cdr3_nt: TGTGCTGCCCGACTTTGTTGGTTCAAGATATTT